This T cell receptor beta chain was retrieved from a study of T-cell memory formation after mild COVID-19 (dated by TCRdb to 2020 to 2022). General notes on the study: TCR sequence clusters from the two donors were largely donor specific. T-cell clones expanding and contracting after mild COVID-19 in a couple of donors were tracked by longitudinal TCRalpha and TCRbeta repertoire sequencing. The cohort was made up of two young adult volunteers, one female and one male, who were previously healthy. What the work shows at the level of the full study, not this receptor alone: Contracting CD4+ clones appeared mostly in the CM and EM memory subsets, whereas CD8+ clones were enriched in EMRA. SARS-CoV-2 specificity of the second-wave clones peaking on day 37 was not confirmed. The detection of some responding clones in pre-infection memory suggests that pre-existing cross-reactive memory T cells joined the SARS-CoV-2 response. The study included only a couple of mild cases, and larger cohorts that include severe cases with pre-infection samples were judged to be necessary. From day 15 to 85, contracting clones showed balanced CD4/CD8 phenotypes, whereas a second wave of clones that expanded from day 15 to 37 leaned towards CD4+.

Remarks on this clonotype: Which antigen it targets is not known. Base qualities were left out, and no much larger clone turns up one base away.

Sequencing relied on an Illumina NovaSeq 6000. cDNA libraries for TCRalpha and TCRbeta were prepared by 5'RACE using constant-segment primers, with sample barcodes and unique molecular identifiers added. RNA was extracted from every sample with Trizol reagent. The libraries were amplified in two PCR steps, and the second step added a second sample barcode and Illumina TruSeq adapters. Sequencing of libraries was performed on an Illumina NovaSeq with 2 x 150 bp paired-end reads. Turning to the authors' computational methods: Reads were demultiplexed and collapsed into UMI-guided consensus sequences with migec v1.2.7. Using mixcr v2.1.11, UMI consensuses were aligned to TRA and TRB V and J templates and then assembled into clonotypes. A clonotype was counted as expanded or contracted only when both edgeR and NoisET called the clonotype significant, with the noise models trained on biological replicates. For edgeR calls, a false discovery rate-adjusted p below 0.01 and a log2 fold-change threshold of 1 were applied. As an exploratory analysis of dynamics, max-normalized trajectories of the 1000 most abundant clonotypes were examined with PCA combined with hierarchical clustering. Each responding clone was given a CD4 or CD8 phenotype based on the CD4+ and CD8+ repertoires, which had been sequenced separately. TCRdb's own reprocessing of the public reads used fastp at Q25 and MiXCR and kept productive beta chains. Identical CDR3 proteins give one entry, which carries the most common genes and DNA. The V and J calls shown here were made by TCRdb, not taken from the authors' results. In this sample the table shows some 130,000 distinct CDR3 sequences, 20% to 25% of which occur a single time. The ten most abundant clones make up approximately 25% of the sample.

At the junction V is shortened by 6 bases and J by 0 bases, with 16 bases in between. Per the germline V gene, MGHRA is the CDR1 and YSYEKL is the CDR2. The CDR3 holds 16 amino acids from the cysteine to the phenylalanine. The CDR3 DNA has 48 bases and is translated from base 1. PBMCs were isolated by Ficoll-Paque density gradient centrifugation. This receptor was identified in an adult woman who had mild COVID-19 (a few samples of this study predate the infection). The sample titles of this study are shuffled in the database, so cell type and time point are left out; the donor was told from shared clones. The V and J genes are TRBV4-1 and TRBJ2-3; possibly the D gene is TRBD1, per 5 matching bases. The source material was PBMCs or a T cell subset sorted from them (not recorded which). The CDR3 in this case is CASSLQDTTSTDTQYF. The DNA is TGCGCCAGCAGTCTACAGGACACGACTAGCACAGATACGCAGTATTTT.